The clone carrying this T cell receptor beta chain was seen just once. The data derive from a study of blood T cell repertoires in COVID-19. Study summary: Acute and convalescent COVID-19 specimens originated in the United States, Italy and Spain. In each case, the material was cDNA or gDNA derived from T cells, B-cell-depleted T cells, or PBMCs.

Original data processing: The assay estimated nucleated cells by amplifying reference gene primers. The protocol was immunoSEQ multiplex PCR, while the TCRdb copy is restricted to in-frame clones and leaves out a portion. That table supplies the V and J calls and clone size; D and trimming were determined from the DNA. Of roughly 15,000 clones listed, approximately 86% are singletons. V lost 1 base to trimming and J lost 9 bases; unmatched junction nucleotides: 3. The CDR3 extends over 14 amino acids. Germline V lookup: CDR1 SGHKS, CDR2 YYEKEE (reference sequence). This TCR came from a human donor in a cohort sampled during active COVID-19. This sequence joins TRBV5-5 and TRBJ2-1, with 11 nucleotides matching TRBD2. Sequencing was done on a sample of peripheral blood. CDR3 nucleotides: TGTGCCAGCAGCTTGCTAGCGGGAGGTACTGAGCAGTTCTTC. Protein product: CASSLLAGGTEQFF.